These T cell receptor beta chains were read from a single sample in a study of T cell responses to AZD1222 COVID-19 vaccine. Sequenced by immunoSEQ multiplex PCR; TCRdb stores in-frame clones only, minus some. The repertoire consists of 95,000 to 100,000 clones, with about nine tenths occurring once and the leading ten covering about 16%. The specimen comprised peripheral blood, sampled 28 days after the second AZD1222 dose. These receptors came from an adult who received the AZD1222 COVID-19 vaccine. Each CDR3 is given with its conserved first and last residue. Each record gives: clone size, D gene, J gene, V gene, CDR3 DNA, CDR3 protein. D genes are given only for firm matches. A row's size may be missing; if present it is once, few, many or a size class.

>NA|TRBD2|TRBJ2-3|TRBV19
TGTGCCAGTAGTGCCAGGACTAGCGGACGGAGCACAGATACGCAGTATTTT
CASSARTSGRSTDTQYF
>once|NA|TRBJ2-2|TRBV10-3
TGTGCCATCAGTGAGTCTGGGGAGGCCGGGGAGCTGTTTTTT
CAISESGEAGELFF
>NA|TRBD1|TRBJ1-2|TRBV7-6
TGTGCCAGCAGCTTGGGACAGGGGGCTGATATCAGTGGCTACACCTTC
CASSLGQGADISGYTF
>NA|TRBD2|TRBJ2-7|TRBV5-1
TGCGCCAGCAGCTTGGAAACTAGCGGAAGTTACGAGCAGTACTTC
CASSLETSGSYEQYF
>NA|NA|TRBJ2-3|TRBV9
TGTGCCAGCAGCGTAGGTTTCGGGGGACCTACAGATACGCAGTATTTT
CASSVGFGGPTDTQYF
>NA|NA|TRBJ2-1|TRBV6-4
TGTGCCAGCAGTGACTCTGCGGTAACTGAGCAGTTCTTC
CASSDSAVTEQFF
>NA|NA|TRBJ2-1|TRBV7-6
TGTGCCAGCAGCTTAGACAGCGGGCCCTACAATGAGCAGTTCTTC
CASSLDSGPYNEQFF
>NA|NA|TRBJ1-4|TRBV6-1
TGTGCCAGCAGTGAAGTGCCCCGGGACTTTGGGGGAAAACTGTTTTTT
CASSEVPRDFGGKLFF
>NA|TRBD1|TRBJ2-2|TRBV13
TGTGCCAGCAGCTTGGTGACAGGGGACACCGGGGAGCTGTTTTTT
CASSLVTGDTGELFF
>NA|TRBD1|TRBJ2-1|TRBV5-1
TGCGCCAGCAGCCCGAGGACAGGGGGATACAATGAGCAGTTCTTC
CASSPRTGGYNEQFF
>once|NA|TRBJ1-2|TRBV27
TGTGCCAGCAGTTCACAGACCCAAACGGGGGGCTACACCTTC
CASSSQTQTGGYTF
>once|NA|TRBJ2-5|TRBV6-5
TGTGCCAGCAGTTACTCTGCGGTCCAAGAGACCCAGTACTTC
CASSYSAVQETQYF
>NA|NA|TRBJ2-5|TRBV27
TGTGCCACCAGAGGGACATTCGCCGCGGTACAAGAGACCCAGTACTTC
CATRGTFAAVQETQYF
>NA|NA|TRBJ1-5|TRBV7-8
TGTGCCAGCAGCTTAGGGGGGCCAGGGCAGCCCCAGCATTTT
CASSLGGPGQPQHF
>NA|NA|TRBJ1-5|TRBV7-3
TGTGCCAGCAGCTTAAGGGTAAATCAGCCCCAGCATTTT
CASSLRVNQPQHF
>NA|TRBD1|TRBJ2-7|TRBV5-4
TGTGCCAGCAGCTTCAAGGGACAGGGAGGCTACGAGCAGTACTTC
CASSFKGQGGYEQYF
>NA|NA|TRBJ1-3|TRBV2
TGTGCCAGCAGTCGGACATTGGATCTCTCTGGAAACACCATATATTTT
CASSRTLDLSGNTIYF
>once|NA|TRBJ1-5|TRBV30
TGTGCCTGGAGTATACAGGGAAATCAGCCCCAGCATTTT
CAWSIQGNQPQHF
>NA|NA|TRBJ2-3|TRBV11-2
TGTGCCAGCAGCGCGCCGGGTCAGCGAGATACGCAGTATTTT
CASSAPGQRDTQYF
>NA|NA|TRBJ1-5|TRBV19
TGTGCCAGTAGCCAGTTAAGCAATCAGCCCCAGCATTTT
CASSQLSNQPQHF
>NA|NA|TRBJ2-7|TRBV3-1/TRBV3-2
TGTGCCAGCAGCCTGGGAAGTAATTACGAGCAGTACTTC
CASSLGSNYEQYF
>NA|NA|TRBJ1-5|TRBV12-3/TRBV12-4
TGTGCCAGCAGCCCATCTGACATCCAGCCCCAGCATTTT
CASSPSDIQPQHF
>NA|NA|TRBJ1-1|TRBV10-3
TGTGCCATCAGGGAGGAGGGCAGGGACACTGAAGCTTTCTTT
CAIREEGRDTEAFF
>NA|NA|TRBJ1-5|TRBV28
NA
CASSTSWDRVRQPQHF
>NA|NA|TRBJ2-2|TRBV6-5
TGTGCCAGCCGGACGGACAACACCGGGGAGCTGTTTTTT
CASRTDNTGELFF
>NA|NA|TRBJ2-2|TRBV1
TGCACCAGCAAACCCAAGGCTGGACCTGCCGGGGAGCTGTTTTTT
CTSKPKAGPAGELFF
>NA|NA|TRBJ2-1|TRBV9
TGTGCCAGCAGCGTAGGTTGGGGTTCGGCGGCAGAGTTGGCCAATGAGCAGTTCTTC
CASSVGWGSAAELANEQFF
>NA|TRBD2|TRBJ2-1|TRBV24-1
TGTGCCACCAGTGATCCGTCGGGGGGGGCCCAGTTCTTC
CATSDPSGGAQFF
>NA|TRBD1|TRBJ1-5|TRBV5-1
TGCGCCAGCAGCCCCCAGACAGGGGCTGGTCAGCCCCAGCATTTT
CASSPQTGAGQPQHF
>once|TRBD1|TRBJ2-5|TRBV5-4
TGTGCCAGCAGCCTTGACAGGGAAGAGACCCAGTACTTC
CASSLDREETQYF
>NA|NA|TRBJ1-2|TRBV27
TGTGCCAGCAGTCCATACGCTAGGGGTTATGGCTACACCTTC
CASSPYARGYGYTF
>NA|NA|TRBJ2-7|TRBV19
TGTGCCAGTAGGGGGCAGGGAATTGGCTACGAGCAGTACTTC
CASRGQGIGYEQYF
>NA|TRBD2|TRBJ2-1|TRBV7-2
TGTGCCAGCAGCTCTAGCGGGAGTATCTACAATGAGCAGTTCTTC
CASSSSGSIYNEQFF
>NA|NA|TRBJ1-1|TRBV6-5
TGTGCCAGCAGTTTCACAGGGAGCTACATGAACACTGAAGCTTTCTTT
CASSFTGSYMNTEAFF
>NA|TRBD1|TRBJ1-5|TRBV29-1
TGCAGCGTGAGTTTCTACCAGGGGGTAAATCAGCCCCAGCATTTT
CSVSFYQGVNQPQHF
>NA|NA|TRBJ1-2|TRBV30
TGTGCCTGGAACGAATTTCGTCAACCCGGTAACTATGGCTACACCTTC
CAWNEFRQPGNYGYTF
>NA|NA|TRBJ2-1|TRBV11-2
TGTGCCAGCAGCTTAGGAGCCTTTGCGGGATCCTACAATGAGCAGTTCTTC
CASSLGAFAGSYNEQFF
>NA|NA|TRBJ2-7|TRBV12-3/TRBV12-4
TGTGCCAGCAGTTTGAATAGGGGCTACGAGCAGTACTTC
CASSLNRGYEQYF
>NA|NA|TRBJ2-7|TRBV19
TGTGCCAGTTGGGGGGGACACCCCTACGAGCAGTACTTC
CASWGGHPYEQYF
>NA|NA|TRBJ2-3|TRBV19
TGTGCCAGTAGTAGGCTAGTCTACGCACTGGATACGCAGTATTTT
CASSRLVYALDTQYF
>NA|TRBD1|TRBJ2-6|TRBV11-2
TGTGCCAGCAGCTTAGGCCGGGACAGTGCCGCTGGGGCCAACGTCCTGACTTTC
CASSLGRDSAAGANVLTF
>NA|TRBD2|TRBJ2-7|TRBV30
TGTGCCTGGAGCCCGGGACTAGCGGGAGGGCCAGAGGAGCAGTACTTC
CAWSPGLAGGPEEQYF
>NA|TRBD1|TRBJ1-2|TRBV28
TGTGCCAGCCAGGACAGGCTATATGGCTACACCTTC
CASQDRLYGYTF
>NA|NA|TRBJ2-7|TRBV6-1
TGTGCCAGCAGCCTGGACACCGTCTCCTACGAGCAGTACTTC
CASSLDTVSYEQYF
>NA|NA|TRBJ2-6|TRBV27
TGTGCCAGCAGTTTATCGATTGGGGGGGCCAACGTCCTGACTTTC
CASSLSIGGANVLTF
>NA|TRBD1|TRBJ2-1|TRBV2
TGTGCCAGCAGGAGGACAGGGAGAATCGATGAGCAGTTCTTC
CASRRTGRIDEQFF
>NA|NA|TRBJ1-5|TRBV2
TGTGCCAGCAGTGAACAGGGATCGGGCCACAATCAGCCCCAGCATTTT
CASSEQGSGHNQPQHF
>NA|TRBD1|TRBJ2-7|TRBV7-9
TGTGCCAGCAGCTTGAGACAGGGATACGAGCAGTACTTC
CASSLRQGYEQYF
>NA|TRBD1|TRBJ1-6|TRBV7-3
TGTGCCAGCAGCTATTGGACAGGGGGGGAATCACCCCTCCACTTT
CASSYWTGGESPLHF
>few|NA|TRBJ2-7|TRBV30
TGTGCCTGGAGAGGACAGACCGAGCAGTACTTC
CAWRGQTEQYF
>NA|TRBD2|TRBJ2-1|TRBV27
TGTGCCAGCAGTTCTAGCGGGAGGGCCTACAATGAGCAGTTCTTC
CASSSSGRAYNEQFF
>NA|NA|TRBJ1-5|TRBV6-5
TGTGCCAGCAGTTACTCTGGGGAAAGCAATCAGCCCCAGCATTTT
CASSYSGESNQPQHF
>NA|TRBD1|TRBJ2-3|TRBV5-1
TGCGCCAGCAGCTTCCAGGACAGGGGCACAGATACGCAGTATTTT
CASSFQDRGTDTQYF